The 31 T cell receptor beta chains below were found in one sample sequenced in a study of technical replicates of blood from a handful of donors. Only in-frame clones appear in the TCRdb table, and some are missing; sequencing was by immunoSEQ multiplex PCR. This table has roughly 90,000 clones, almost 97% appearing once. The sequenced sample was T cells isolated from PBMCs. Receptors were obtained from a human donor in good health.

The chain employs TRBV6-5 and TRBJ2-5; D is perhaps TRBD2 (5 bases). Deletions cut 8 bases from V and 3 bases from J, with 10 bases between. The germline CDR1 and CDR2 sequences are MNHEY and SVGAGI. The CDR3 is 12 residues long. The CDR3 DNA reads TGTGCCAGCGGCCTAGCAAAAGAGACCCAGTACTTC. It is translated as CASGLAKETQYF.

The sample holds one count of this clone. The chain couples TRBV7-7 to TRBJ2-3; 9 nucleotides agree with TRBD2. CDR1 SSHAT and CDR2 FNYEAQ come from the germline V gene (reference sequence). Trimming removed 5 bases from V and 2 bases from J; junction bases left unmatched: 2. This CDR3 contains 14 residues. CDR3 coding DNA: TGTGCCAGCAGCCCTAGCGGGAACACAGATACGCAGTATTTT. Translated, it gives CASSPSGNTDTQYF.

CDR3 DNA sequence: TGTGCCAGCAGTTACTCCCCCGGGTATCAGCCCCAGCATTTT. As protein: CASSYSPGYQPQHF. The chain is built from TRBV6-6 and TRBJ1-5; D unresolved. Germline assignment: CDR1 MNHNY and CDR2 SVGAGI (reference sequence). V gave up 0 bases and J gave up 5 bases, with 8 bases separating them. The CDR3 consists of 14 residues.

CDR3 sequence reads: CASSWGQQYEQYF. The CDR3 DNA is TGTGCCAGCAGCTGGGGACAGCAATACGAGCAGTACTTC. The chain combines TRBV5-6 with TRBJ2-7, with TRBD1 matching 7 bases. The V and J ends lost 3 bases and 4 bases, in that order; junction bases with no gene match: 4. In germline, CDR1 is SGHDT, CDR2 YYEEEE. There are 13 residues in the CDR3.

The chain links TRBV7-2 to TRBJ2-7; 10 positions match TRBD1. The J segment lost 0 bases and the V segment lost 3 bases, leaving 14 bases of the junction unmatched. Germline CDR1 SGHTA, CDR2 FQGNSA. The CDR3 runs 19 residues. Here the CDR3 DNA reads TGTGCCAGCAGCTTCCCCGGGACAGGGGCCCTCAGGAGCTCCTACGAGCAGTACTTC. Its translation: CASSFPGTGALRSSYEQYF. Full variable domain (outside the CDR3, taken from reference TRBV7-2 and TRBJ2-7): GAGVSQSPSNKVTEKGKDVELRCDPISGHTALYWYRQSLGQGLEFLIYFQGNSAPDKSGLPSDRFSAERTGGSVSTLTIQRTQQEDSAVYLCASSFPGTGALRSSYEQYFGPGTRLTVT.

This chain connects TRBV19 to TRBJ2-5; weak D call: TRBD1 (6 bases). Germline V gene lookup returns CDR1 LNHDA and CDR2 SQIVND (reference sequence). This CDR3 is built from 13 residues. Trimming left V 6 bases short and J 4 bases short, with 12 bases between. The CDR3 sequence: CASRDTGIETQYF. Here the CDR3 DNA reads TGTGCCAGTAGAGACACAGGGATAGAGACCCAGTACTTC.

The chain is built from TRBV4-3 and TRBJ2-7, with TRBD2 identical over 9 bases. V trimming: 3 bases; J trimming: 4 bases; junction bases outside the gene matches: 10. The CDR3 sequence is 16 residues long. Germline-derived CDR1 and CDR2 are LGHNA and YSLEER. The CDR3 nucleotides read TGCGCCAGCAGCCACGAAATAATAGCGGGAGATTACGAGCAGTACTTC. It translates to CASSHEIIAGDYEQYF.

In this sample, this clone turned up a few times. The chain couples TRBV18 to TRBJ1-5, with D possibly matching TRBD1 (6 bases). CDR3 size: 15 residues. The V end lost 2 bases, the J end lost 4 bases, and 12 bases lay between the germline ends. From germline, CDR1 is KGHSH and CDR2 LQKENI. As DNA, the CDR3 is TGTGCCAGCTCACCAGTGGACAGTTCTAATCAGCCCCAGCATTTT. Translation: CASSPVDSSNQPQHF.

The rearrangement joins TRBV21-1 to TRBJ2-7; TRBD1 was called by the table and not checked on the DNA. TRBV21-1 is labeled a pseudogene. The CDR3 totals 17 residues. CDR3 DNA: TGTGCCAGCAGATCAGGGGGGGGACAGGATGGTTGGGGAGAGCAGTACTTC. Translation: CASRSGGGQDGWGEQYF.

The chain uses TRBV27 and TRBJ1-1, with 7 bases fitting TRBD1. The CDR3 is made up of 19 amino acids. Trimming at V came to 9 bases and at J to 0 bases, leaving 22 bases not matched to a gene. The germline gives CDR1 MNHEY, CDR2 SMNVEV (reference sequence). Written as DNA, the CDR3 is TGTGCCAGTGACCCAAACCTAACACAGGGGTCCTACATGAACACTGAAGCTTTCTTT. Residues: CASDPNLTQGSYMNTEAFF.

The chain recombines TRBV20-1 with TRBJ2-1, with D perhaps TRBD2 (5 bases). V was shortened by 6 bases and J by 6 bases, with 9 bases between the two germline ends. Germline CDR1 is DFQATT and CDR2 is SNEGSKA (reference sequence). The length of the CDR3 is 11 residues. DNA of the CDR3: TGCAGTGCGGACGGGATCAATGAGCAGTTCTTC. It yields the protein CSADGINEQFF.

The count of this clone is one. V usage is TRBV9 and J usage is TRBJ2-2, with D possibly TRBD2 on 6 matching bases. From germline, CDR1 is SGDLS and CDR2 YYNGEE. The V end was cut by 0 bases, the J end by 9 bases, with 15 bases between. The CDR3 sequence is 15 residues long. CDR3 region: CASSVVTGDGRELFF. CDR3 DNA: TGTGCCAGCAGCGTAGTCACGGGAGATGGCAGGGAGCTGTTTTTT.

The J gene is TRBJ2-1, the V gene TRBV19; D is undetermined. Germline V CDR1 and CDR2: LNHDA, SQIVND (reference sequence). There are 13 residues in the CDR3. Deletions cut 0 bases from V and 3 bases from J, with 3 bases between. The CDR3 protein is CASSIDHYNEQFF. In DNA, the CDR3 is TGTGCCAGTAGTATAGACCACTACAATGAGCAGTTCTTC.

The J gene is TRBJ1-4, the V gene TRBV7-9, with TRBD1 matching over 10 bases. The V segment lost 7 bases and the J segment 8 bases; nucleotides outside the gene matches: 10. This CDR3 is 15 amino acids long. CDR1 is SEHNR, CDR2 FQNEAQ, per germline (reference sequence). The CDR3 region has the DNA TGTGCCAGCATCGAAGTGGGACAGGGGAACGAAAAACTGTTTTTT. This sequence encodes CASIEVGQGNEKLFF. Using reference TRBV7-9 and TRBJ1-4 for the parts outside the CDR3, the full variable domain is DTGVSQNPRHKITKRGQNVTFRCDPISEHNRLYWYRQTLGQGPEFLTYFQNEAQLEKSRLLSDRFSAERPKGSFSTLEIQRTEQGDSAMYLCASIEVGQGNEKLFFGSGTQLSVL.

In its sample, this clone was seen once. The chain carries TRBV15 and TRBJ1-2, with no clear D. This CDR3 is 16 amino acids long. The V end was cut by 0 bases, the J end by 0 bases, with 11 bases between. Germline CDR1 and CDR2: LNHNV and YYDKDF (reference sequence). The CDR3 loop reads CATSRDRGGPNYGYTF. The CDR3 region has the DNA TGTGCCACCAGCAGAGATCGCGGAGGGCCTAACTATGGCTACACCTTC.

The rearrangement links TRBV9 to TRBJ2-5, with 9 bases that match TRBD1. CDR1 is SGDLS, CDR2 YYNGEE, per germline. This CDR3 is built from 15 residues. With V trimmed by 0 bases and J by 4 bases, 4 bases remained unmatched. CDR3 region: CASSVGTGEGETQYF. In nucleotides, the CDR3 is TGTGCCAGCAGCGTAGGGACAGGGGAAGGAGAGACCCAGTACTTC.

The chain carries TRBV2 and TRBJ2-3; D not resolved. Trimming removed 6 bases at V and 6 bases at J, with 7 bases between. CDR1 and CDR2 (germline): SNHLY, FYNNEI. This CDR3 contains 11 residues. The CDR3 coding sequence is TGTGCCAGCAGACTTCTGGATACGCAGTATTTT. It codes for CASRLLDTQYF.

The chain carries TRBV7-8 and TRBJ2-2; 9 bases agree with TRBD1. The CDR3 loop spans 14 amino acids. Germline CDR1 and CDR2: SGHVS and FQNEAQ. Trimming took 4 bases from V and 8 from J; bases not matched to a gene: 5. CDR3 amino acids: CASSYSGTGGELFF. CDR3 DNA sequence: TGTGCCAGCAGCTATTCTGGGACAGGGGGGGAGCTGTTTTTT.

The gene calls are TRBV4-2 and TRBJ1-3, with a weak D call TRBD1 (6 bases). Germline V lookup: CDR1 LGHNA, CDR2 YNFKEQ. CDR3 length equals 18 residues. The V gene lost 3 bases and the J gene lost 0 bases, with 18 bases spanning the gap. The CDR3 DNA sequence: TGTGCCAGCAGCCATAACGGCTTGGGGGCCGACTCTGGAAACACCATATATTTT. Encoded protein: CASSHNGLGADSGNTIYF.

V gene TRBV4-2 combines with J gene TRBJ2-7, with 11 bases lining up with TRBD1. Germline-derived CDR1 and CDR2 are LGHNA and YNFKEQ. The CDR3 runs to 16 residues. V was pared by 0 bases and J by 3 bases, with 4 bases of the junction left unmatched. The CDR3 loop reads CASSQEAGTGGYEQYF. Written as DNA, the CDR3 is TGTGCCAGCAGCCAAGAGGCCGGGACAGGGGGCTACGAGCAGTACTTC.

The V and J genes are TRBV9 and TRBJ2-1, with 8 bases that match TRBD2. This CDR3 contains 16 residues. J was trimmed by 4 bases and V by 0 bases; bases with no gene match: 6. In germline, CDR1 is SGDLS, CDR2 YYNGEE. The DNA for the CDR3 is TGTGCCAGCAGCGTAGATCCAGCGGGAGAATACAATGAGCAGTTCTTC. Translated: CASSVDPAGEYNEQFF.

This clone was seen just once. The chain joins TRBV19 to TRBJ1-1, with D perhaps TRBD1 (6 bases). CDR1 LNHDA and CDR2 SQIVND come from the germline V gene (reference sequence). This CDR3 region has 14 residues. The V end lost 4 bases, the J end lost 5 bases, and 14 bases lay between the germline ends. CDR3 protein: CASSSLLGGTEAFF. In DNA form, the CDR3 reads TGTGCCAGTAGTAGCTTATTAGGGGGAACTGAAGCTTTCTTT. The entire variable domain, with the rest obtained from reference TRBV19 and TRBJ1-1, is as follows: DGGITQSPKYLFRKEGQNVTLSCEQNLNHDAMYWYRQDPGQGLRLIYYSQIVNDFQKGDIAEGYSVSREKKESFPLTVTSAQKNPTAFYLCASSSLLGGTEAFFGQGTRLTVV.

The J gene is TRBJ2-4, the V gene TRBV19, with 8 bases matching TRBD2. The CDR3 has 15 residues. CDR1 and CDR2 (germline): LNHDA, SQIVND (reference sequence). Trimming removed 3 bases from V and 7 bases from J; junction bases left unmatched: 8. CDR3 DNA: TGTGCCAGTAGTATCGAGGAGCGGGAGTATAACATTCAGTACTTC. It yields the protein CASSIEEREYNIQYF. Full variable domain (outside the CDR3, taken from reference TRBV19 and TRBJ2-4): DGGITQSPKYLFRKEGQNVTLSCEQNLNHDAMYWYRQDPGQGLRLIYYSQIVNDFQKGDIAEGYSVSREKKESFPLTVTSAQKNPTAFYLCASSIEEREYNIQYFGAGTRLSVL.

In its sample, this clone was seen once. The chain employs TRBV5-1 and TRBJ2-7; D might be TRBD1 (5 bases). The germline CDR1 and CDR2 sequences are SGHRS and YFSETQ. The CDR3 is made up of 15 amino acids. Deletions cut 2 bases from V and 0 bases from J, with 12 bases between. The CDR3 region is CASSFPGSLSYEQYF. As DNA, the CDR3 is TGCGCCAGCAGCTTTCCAGGGTCCCTCTCCTACGAGCAGTACTTC.

This clone showed up just a few times. The chain is built from TRBV2 and TRBJ1-1; 8 bases match TRBD1. CDR1 SNHLY and CDR2 FYNNEI come from the germline V gene. CDR3 length: 14 residues. V lost 6 bases and J lost 1; bases outside the gene matches: 4. The DNA of the CDR3 is TGTGCCAGCAGGGGCCAGGGGGCGAACACTGAAGCTTTCTTT. This gives the protein CASRGQGANTEAFF. Drawing the rest from reference TRBV2 and TRBJ1-1, the complete variable domain is EPEVTQTPSHQVTQMGQEVILRCVPISNHLYFYWYRQILGQKVEFLVSFYNNEISEKSEIFDDQFSVERPDGSNFTLKIRSTKLEDSAMYFCASRGQGANTEAFFGQGTRLTVV.

The chain couples TRBV4-1 to TRBJ1-1, with 7 bases aligning to TRBD1. The V segment lost 4 bases and the J segment 6 bases; nucleotides outside the gene matches: 17. This CDR3 is 17 amino acids long. Germline CDR1 MGHRA, CDR2 YSYEKL. The DNA of the CDR3 is TGCGCCAGCAGCCGTAGACAGGGAGCTGCTTTTGAGGCTGAAGCTTTCTTT. It codes for CASSRRQGAAFEAEAFF.

This chain links TRBV15 with TRBJ2-2, with D perhaps TRBD1 (5 bases). Trimming stripped 0 bases from V and 5 bases from J, with 13 bases between. The length of the CDR3 is 16 residues. Germline V gives CDR1 LNHNV, CDR2 YYDKDF (reference sequence). The DNA for the CDR3 is TGTGCCACCAGCAGAGAAGGGGAATCGGGTACCGGGGAGCTGTTTTTT. Translating it yields CATSREGESGTGELFF. Based on the CDR3 plus reference TRBV15 and TRBJ2-2, the full variable domain is DAMVIQNPRYQVTQFGKPVTLSCSQTLNHNVMYWYQQKSSQAPKLLFHYYDKDFNNEADTPDNFQSRRPNTSFCFLDIRSPGLGDTAMYLCATSREGESGTGELFFGEGSRLTVL.

The V gene is TRBV9, the J gene TRBJ2-7, with a possible D match to TRBD1 (6 bases). CDR3 length equals 14 residues. V lost 0 bases to trimming and J lost 3 bases, with 10 bases between them. Germline lookup yields CDR1 SGDLS and CDR2 YYNGEE. CDR3 coding DNA: TGTGCCAGCAGCGTAGACAACAGGGACTACGAGCAGTACTTC. Protein product: CASSVDNRDYEQYF.

CDR3 sequence reads: CASSERQDLVYGYTF. The CDR3 DNA follows: TGTGCCAGCAGCGAAAGACAGGATTTGGTCTATGGCTACACCTTC. The chain links TRBV7-8 to TRBJ1-2; weak D call: TRBD1 (6 bases). Trimming cost V 5 bases and J 4 bases, with 17 bases left between them. Germline CDR1 reads SGHVS; CDR2 reads FQNEAQ. The CDR3 is 15 residues long.

This sequence joins TRBV6-6 and TRBJ1-2, with D perhaps matching TRBD1 (5 bases). Trimming removed 4 bases from V and 0 bases from J, with 12 bases in between. The CDR3 totals 15 residues. Germline V gives CDR1 MNHNY, CDR2 SVGAGI (reference sequence). The CDR3, as DNA: TGTGCCAGCAGTTCCCCAGGGAGGGCTAACTATGGCTACACCTTC. Protein: CASSSPGRANYGYTF.

CDR3 nucleotides: TGTGCCAGCTCGGAGGGCCCCCTGGGTGAAAAACTGTTTTTT. It is translated as CASSEGPLGEKLFF. The chain joins TRBV9 to TRBJ1-4; D is undetermined. Germline CDR1 SGDLS, CDR2 YYNGEE. Trimming took off 7 bases at V and 7 bases at J, with 17 bases between the two ends. The CDR3 consists of 14 residues.